A single sample is the source of the 24 T cell receptor beta chains below, sequenced in a study of T cells in Graves' hyperthyroidism and ophthalmopathy. TCR beta CDR3 region amplification was performed from RNA transcripts. HTBI primers drove first-round RT-PCR of the TCR CDR3. TCRdb itself ran the multiplex PCR reads through MiXCR, one entry per CDR3 protein. The sample lists a few hundred thousand distinct CDR3 sequences, roughly an eighth seen once, with around 5.3% in the top ten. The sequencing sample was made of blood. Receptors were obtained from a woman between 18 and 29 years old with Graves' hyperthyroidism.

The rearrangement links TRBV20-1 to TRBJ1-1; no definite D call. Germline values: CDR1 DFQATT, CDR2 SNEGSKA (reference sequence). V lost 0 bases and J lost 11, with 16 bases in between. The CDR3 sequence is 13 residues long. The CDR3 DNA sequence: TGCAGTGCTAGAGATAATAACTTAATTTACGCTTTCTTT. Its protein product is CSARDNNLIYAFF.

This clonotype has at least ten counts. The chain joins TRBV27 to TRBJ1-4; TRBD1 matches 10 bases. V was pared by 7 bases and J by 6 bases, with 2 bases of the junction left unmatched. The germline V gene has CDR1 MNHEY and CDR2 SMNVEV (reference sequence). The CDR3 covers 13 residues. The CDR3 nucleotides are TGTGCCAGCAAGACAGGGGGCGATGAAAAACTGTTTTTT. Its translation: CASKTGGDEKLFF.

This clonotype was seen only a few times. The chain uses TRBV29-1 and TRBJ2-1, with 8 nucleotides matching TRBD1. Per the germline V gene, CDR1 is SQVTM and CDR2 is ANQGSEA. The V and J ends lost 6 bases and 5 bases, in that order; junction bases with no gene match: 3. The CDR3 runs 12 residues. CDR3 sequence reads: CSVRQGNNEQFF. The CDR3 region has the DNA TGCAGCGTAAGACAGGGGAACAATGAGCAGTTCTTC.

This clonotype was detected ten times or more. J is TRBJ1-6 and V is TRBV20-1, with 10 bases aligning to TRBD1. Germline V gene data show CDR1 as DFQATT and CDR2 as SNEGSKA (reference sequence). The CDR3 extends over 13 amino acids. J lost 10 bases, V lost 6 bases, and 6 bases had no gene match. The CDR3 spells CSAIGTGVSPLHF. Here the CDR3 DNA reads TGCAGTGCAATCGGGACAGGGGTGTCACCCCTCCACTTT.

The rearrangement links TRBV20-1 to TRBJ2-7; 14 bases agree with TRBD2. The V gene end was trimmed by 0 bases and the J gene end by 2 bases; junction bases not matched to a gene: 6. Germline values: CDR1 DFQATT, CDR2 SNEGSKA (reference sequence). The CDR3 is 17 residues long. The CDR3 spells CSARDGTSGSITYEQYF. DNA of the CDR3: TGCAGTGCTAGAGATGGGACTAGCGGGAGTATCACCTACGAGCAGTACTTC.

V is TRBV5-1 and J is TRBJ2-1; D may match TRBD1 or TRBD2 (6 bases each). CDR1 is SGHRS, CDR2 YFSETQ, per germline. The V end lost 0 bases, the J end lost 0 bases, and 10 bases lay between the germline ends. This CDR3 is built from 16 residues. Written as DNA, the CDR3 is TGCGCCAGCAGCTTGGGGACGGGGGCCTCCTACAATGAGCAGTTCTTC. It translates to CASSLGTGASYNEQFF.

The V gene is TRBV5-1, the J gene TRBJ2-5, with D perhaps assigned TRBD1 or TRBD2 (5 bases each). The length of the CDR3 is 15 residues. Germline CDR1 and CDR2: SGHRS and YFSETQ. V dropped 0 bases and J dropped 1 base, with 10 bases sitting between them. The CDR3 region has the DNA TGCGCCAGCAGCTTGGGGCTCGGGGCCCAAGAGACCCAGTACTTC. Translation gives CASSLGLGAQETQYF.

This clonotype was counted many times. The rearrangement uses TRBV20-1 and TRBJ2-2; 12 positions match TRBD1. Unmatched junction bases numbered 7, after V lost 5 bases and J lost 6 bases. The CDR3 spans 15 residues. CDR1 and CDR2 (germline): DFQATT, SNEGSKA (reference sequence). CDR3 nucleotide sequence: TGCAGTGCTTTAACGGGACAGGGGGCGTCCGGGGAGCTGTTTTTT. Residues: CSALTGQGASGELFF.

This clonotype was counted at least ten times. The rearrangement joins TRBV10-3 to TRBJ2-1; D possibly corresponds to TRBD2 (5 bases). The CDR3 is 15 amino acids. In germline, CDR1 is ENHRY, CDR2 SYGVKD. Trimming removed 10 bases at V and 5 bases at J, with 21 bases between. The CDR3 DNA is TGTGCCACCGAGAGATGGGAGACCGGGCACAATGAGCAGTTCTTC. This encodes CATERWETGHNEQFF.

This clonotype was detected many times. The J gene is TRBJ2-3, the V gene TRBV28; 11 positions match TRBD2. The germline CDR1 and CDR2 sequences are MDHEN and SYDVKM. There are 14 residues in the CDR3. J gave up 9 bases and V 3 bases, and 5 bases lay outside the gene matches. CDR3: CASSLLTSGRTQYF. The CDR3, as DNA: TGTGCCAGCAGTTTGCTAACTAGCGGGAGAACGCAGTATTTT.

The chain combines TRBV6-2 or TRBV6-3 with TRBJ2-7, with 8 bases that match TRBD1. V trimming: 4 bases; J trimming: 3 bases; junction bases outside the gene matches: 11. Per the germline V gene, CDR1 is MNHEY and CDR2 is SVGEGT. This CDR3 spans 16 amino acids. The CDR3 region is CASSSDWTGRNYEQYF. For the CDR3, the DNA is TGTGCCAGCAGTTCCGATTGGACAGGGAGAAACTACGAGCAGTACTTC.

In this sample, this clonotype turned up many times. This chain links TRBV29-1 with TRBJ2-5, with 12 bases that match TRBD2. CDR1 is SQVTM, CDR2 ANQGSEA, per germline. The CDR3 covers 13 residues. Trimming cost V 7 bases and J 5 bases; bases outside gene matches: 5. This CDR3 reads CSARTSGMETQYF. The CDR3 DNA follows: TGCAGCGCCCGGACTAGCGGGATGGAGACCCAGTACTTC.

This clonotype was found once. This may be a read error: a much more frequent sequence differs by one nucleotide. The rearrangement uses TRBV3-1 and TRBJ2-2; perhaps D is TRBD1 or TRBD2 (5 bases each). This CDR3 comprises 17 residues. Germline lookup yields CDR1 LGHDT and CDR2 YNNKEL (reference sequence). Trimming shortened V by 2 bases and J by 4 bases, and 17 bases separated the two germline ends. The CDR3 region is CASSQRSPSGGTGELFF. The CDR3, as DNA: TGTGCCAGCAGCCAACGGAGCCCCTCTGGGGGCACCGGGGAGCTGTTTTTT.

This clonotype has more than one count but fewer than ten. CDR3 amino acids: CSARDPGVADYGYTF. The CDR3 nucleotides read TGCAGTGCTAGAGATCCCGGGGTTGCGGACTATGGCTACACCTTC. The J gene is TRBJ1-2, the V gene TRBV20-1; no firm D call. V was cut by 0 bases and J by 3 bases, with 14 bases left in between. CDR3 length: 15 residues. Germline V gene lookup returns CDR1 DFQATT and CDR2 SNEGSKA (reference sequence).

The rearrangement links TRBV28 to TRBJ2-1, with D possibly being TRBD2 (5 bases). With 8 bases removed from V and 0 bases from J, the gap between germline ends came to 14 bases. Germline loops: CDR1 MDHEN, CDR2 SYDVKM. This CDR3 contains 15 residues. CDR3 protein: CASGRLMSSYNEQFF. The DNA of the CDR3 is TGTGCCAGCGGGAGACTTATGAGCTCCTACAATGAGCAGTTCTTC.

This chain links TRBV10-1 with TRBJ2-3; D unresolved. The CDR3 has 13 amino acids. Looked up from germline, CDR1 is WNHNN and CDR2 is SYGVQD (reference sequence). Between the trimmed V and J ends, which lost 2 bases and 4 bases, there was a span of 7 bases. Here the CDR3 DNA reads TGCGCCAGCAGTGAGAGGATCGCAGATACGCAGTATTTT. It is translated as CASSERIADTQYF.

This clonotype occurred many times. This sequence joins TRBV28 and TRBJ2-5, with 8 bases identical to TRBD2. This CDR3 is built from 22 residues. CDR1 and CDR2 from the germline V gene are MDHEN and SYDVKM. V gave up 2 bases and J gave up 3 bases; unmatched junction bases: 26. Here the CDR3 reads CASSLRVSSSGLPLLIKETQYF. The CDR3 DNA reads as TGTGCCAGCAGTTTAAGGGTGTCTTCTAGCGGGCTACCTCTTCTGATTAAAGAGACCCAGTACTTC.

This clonotype was counted ten times or more. The chain is built from TRBV20-1 and TRBJ2-1; TRBD1 is a possible D gene (5 bases). Trimming cost V 1 base and J 3 bases, with 19 bases left between them. This CDR3 contains 17 residues. In germline, CDR1 is DFQATT, CDR2 SNEGSKA (reference sequence). The CDR3 here is CSARGNGHLLNYNEQFF. CDR3 bases: TGCAGTGCTAGAGGGAACGGACACCTTCTAAACTACAATGAGCAGTTCTTC.

This clonotype was found a few times. The rearrangement uses TRBV28 and TRBJ2-7; D is uncertain. The CDR3 is 19 residues long. The V end was cut by 1 base, the J end by 3 bases, with 25 bases between. Germline CDR1 and CDR2: MDHEN and SYDVKM. The CDR3 reads CASSLFIGVSQPLHYEQYF. CDR3 sequence (DNA): TGTGCCAGCAGTTTATTTATAGGAGTCAGCCAACCTCTACACTACGAGCAGTACTTC.

This clonotype was observed a few times. This sequence joins TRBV28 and TRBJ1-2, with D possibly TRBD1 on 6 matching bases. Trimming pared 3 bases from V and 4 bases from J, leaving 12 bases between. This CDR3 region has 14 residues. In germline, CDR1 is MDHEN, CDR2 SYDVKM. CDR3 region: CASSLGGRSYGYTF. For the CDR3, the DNA is TGTGCCAGCAGTTTGGGGGGGCGCTCCTATGGCTACACCTTC.

About this clonotype: A much larger clone lies one base from this, so it may be a read error. The chain combines TRBV3-1 with TRBJ2-1; 9 bases fit TRBD2. This CDR3 is 12 amino acids long. The trim removed 3 bases at V and 10 bases at J, leaving 1 base unmatched. CDR1 and CDR2 from the germline V gene are LGHDT and YNNKEL (reference sequence). The CDR3 spells CASSHGLAEQFF. CDR3 nucleotides: TGTGCCAGCAGCCACGGACTAGCGGAGCAGTTCTTC.

In the case of this clonotype: This could be a read error, since a much larger clone is one nucleotide away. V and J are TRBV2 and TRBJ1-2; 12 bases are shared with TRBD1. The CDR3 totals 16 residues. V was clipped by 6 bases and J by 2 bases; unmatched bases: 7. CDR1 is SNHLY and CDR2 is FYNNEI in the germline V gene. The CDR3 DNA reads as TGTGCCAGCAGCCCGGGACAGGGGGCGCTCAACTATGGCTACACCTTC. Amino acids: CASSPGQGALNYGYTF. Complete variable domain (other parts from reference TRBV2 and TRBJ1-2): EPEVTQTPSHQVTQMGQEVILRCVPISNHLYFYWYRQILGQKVEFLVSFYNNEISEKSEIFDDQFSVERPDGSNFTLKIRSTKLEDSAMYFCASSPGQGALNYGYTFGSGTRLTVV.

This clonotype has only one observation. This chain joins TRBV20-1 and TRBJ2-1, with D maybe TRBD2 (6 bases). The CDR3 length is 17 residues. Trimming took 2 bases from V and 0 from J, leaving 17 bases between them. Germline V gene lookup returns CDR1 DFQATT and CDR2 SNEGSKA (reference sequence). Here the CDR3 DNA reads TGCAGTGCTAGACTACTAATGAGCGGGCCCTCCTACAATGAGCAGTTCTTC. Protein sequence: CSARLLMSGPSYNEQFF.

This clonotype was seen ten or more times. The chain joins TRBV29-1 to TRBJ2-4; D gene ambiguous. CDR1 and CDR2 from the germline V gene are SQVTM and ANQGSEA. This CDR3 is 13 amino acids long. Trimming took 6 bases from V and 0 from J, leaving 9 bases between them. CDR3 residues: CSVATLAKNIQYF. CDR3 DNA: TGCAGCGTCGCGACACTAGCCAAAAACATTCAGTACTTC.